Detailed here is one T cell receptor beta chain. The data derive from a study of blood T cell repertoires in COVID-19. Methods used by the authors: Amplified reference gene primers provided the basis for estimating nucleated cell counts. Libraries were prepared by immunoSEQ multiplex PCR; TCRdb keeps only in-frame clonotypes and omits some of them. Clone size and V and J calls were adopted from that table, with D and trimming inferred from the DNA. The table shows 400,000 or so clones, with about 91% occurring only once. The CDR3 loop spans 13 amino acids. Germline CDR1 MDHEN, CDR2 SYDVKM. With 9 bases clipped from V and 2 bases from J, the junction kept 0 bases outside the gene matches.

The specimen sequenced was peripheral blood. This sequence was found in a middle-aged woman with COVID-19, enrolled during active disease. The rearrangement uses TRBV28 and TRBJ1-5; 11 nucleotides align to TRBD1. The CDR3 spells CARGQGGNQPQHF. CDR3 nucleotides: TGTGCCAGGGGACAGGGGGGCAATCAGCCCCAGCATTTT.